This TCR beta chain was found in a study of Tregs in tolerant kidney transplant recipients. Study-wide points: Validation in larger populations is needed because few patients were studied.

TCRdb's copy holds only in-frame clones and misses some; the assay was immunoSEQ multiplex PCR. The data contain over 85,000 clones, 93% of them singletons. CD4+CD25+CD127- Tregs, CD4+CD25- non-Tregs, CD4 and CD8 cells were sorted. V was clipped by 1 base and J by 1 base, with 9 bases between them. The CDR3 is 15 amino acids. In germline, CDR1 is SGHTA, CDR2 FQGNSA. A remark on this clone: As yet, its antigen is unknown.

The sample in question was CD4+ T cells from blood, obtained before the transplant. This TCR was sampled from a human donor who received a combined kidney and bone marrow transplant. The chain is built from TRBV7-2 and TRBJ2-3, with TRBD1 as a possible D gene (5 bases). The CDR3 reads CASSLVGQRTDTQYF. In nucleotides, the CDR3 is TGTGCCAGCAGCTTAGTGGGGCAACGCACAGATACGCAGTATTTT. Filled out from reference TRBV7-2 and TRBJ2-3, the complete variable domain reads GAGVSQSPSNKVTEKGKDVELRCDPISGHTALYWYRQSLGQGLEFLIYFQGNSAPDKSGLPSDRFSAERTGGSVSTLTIQRTQQEDSAVYLCASSLVGQRTDTQYFGPGTRLTVL.